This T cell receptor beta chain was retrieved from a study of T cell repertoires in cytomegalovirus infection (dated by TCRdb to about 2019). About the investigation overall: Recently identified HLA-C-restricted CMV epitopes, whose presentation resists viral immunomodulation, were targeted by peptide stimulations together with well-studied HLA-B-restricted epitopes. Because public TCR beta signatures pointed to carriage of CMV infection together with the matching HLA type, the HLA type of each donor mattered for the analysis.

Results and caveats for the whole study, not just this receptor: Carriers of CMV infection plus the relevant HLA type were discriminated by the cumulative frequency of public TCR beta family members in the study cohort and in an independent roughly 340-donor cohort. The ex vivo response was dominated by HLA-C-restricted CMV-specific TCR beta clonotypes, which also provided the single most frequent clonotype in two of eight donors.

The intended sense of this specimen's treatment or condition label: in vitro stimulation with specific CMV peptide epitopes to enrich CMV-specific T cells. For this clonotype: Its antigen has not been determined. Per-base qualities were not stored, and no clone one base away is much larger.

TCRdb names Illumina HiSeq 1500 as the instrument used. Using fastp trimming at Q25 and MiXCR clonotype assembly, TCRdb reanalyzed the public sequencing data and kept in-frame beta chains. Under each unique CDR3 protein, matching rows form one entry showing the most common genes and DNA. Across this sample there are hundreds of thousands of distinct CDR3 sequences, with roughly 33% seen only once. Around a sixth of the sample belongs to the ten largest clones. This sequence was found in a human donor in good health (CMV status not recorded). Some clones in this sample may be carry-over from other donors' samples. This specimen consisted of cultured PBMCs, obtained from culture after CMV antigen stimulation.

At the DNA level, the sequence is TGTGCCAGCAGCTTAGTTTCGGGATTCTACAATGAGCAGTTCTTC. This codes for CASSLVSGFYNEQFF. The V and J genes are TRBV7-2 and TRBJ2-1; tentative D gene TRBD2, with 5 bases matching. Between the V and J ends, shortened by 1 base and 3 bases respectively, the junction contains 10 bases. Taken from the germline V gene, the CDR1 and CDR2 loops are SGHTA and FQGNSA. Inclusive of the bounding cysteine and phenylalanine, the CDR3 is 15 residues long. Only the CDR3 DNA is retained, 45 bases long and in frame from the first base. The entire variable domain, with the stretches around the CDR3 drawn from the reference TRBV7-2 and TRBJ2-1 proteins, is GAGVSQSPSNKVTEKGKDVELRCDPISGHTALYWYRQSLGQGLEFLIYFQGNSAPDKSGLPSDRFSAERTGGSVSTLTIQRTQQEDSAVYLCASSLVSGFYNEQFFGPGTRLTVL.